This T cell receptor beta chain emerged from a study of blood T cells in healthy people across ages. Each sample used at least 7 million PBMCs. A J-beta primer mix and a sample-barcoded 5' primer were used in a second PCR of roughly 6 to 11 cycles. TCRdb itself ran the 5' RACE reads through MiXCR, one entry per CDR3 protein. The table has roughly 680,000 distinct CDR3 sequences, under 65% seen once. Comment on this clonotype: The antigen is unknown.

Germline assignment: CDR1 SGHTA and CDR2 FQGNSA. The CDR3 spans 11 residues. The V end was cut by 6 bases, the J end by 13 bases, with 13 bases between. Study results and caveats: Older age coincided with a roughly linear decline in TCR beta diversity per million T cells. CMV status of donors was unknown, possibly confounding expanded clonotype changes.

Sequenced input: blood. The sequence was collected from a woman of 80 years or more in good health. The chain uses TRBV7-2 and TRBJ2-4; a possible D gene is TRBD1 (5 bases). Here the CDR3 DNA reads TGTGCCAGCAGTTCAGGGTGTGCGCAGTACTTC. The encoded protein is CASSSGCAQYF.